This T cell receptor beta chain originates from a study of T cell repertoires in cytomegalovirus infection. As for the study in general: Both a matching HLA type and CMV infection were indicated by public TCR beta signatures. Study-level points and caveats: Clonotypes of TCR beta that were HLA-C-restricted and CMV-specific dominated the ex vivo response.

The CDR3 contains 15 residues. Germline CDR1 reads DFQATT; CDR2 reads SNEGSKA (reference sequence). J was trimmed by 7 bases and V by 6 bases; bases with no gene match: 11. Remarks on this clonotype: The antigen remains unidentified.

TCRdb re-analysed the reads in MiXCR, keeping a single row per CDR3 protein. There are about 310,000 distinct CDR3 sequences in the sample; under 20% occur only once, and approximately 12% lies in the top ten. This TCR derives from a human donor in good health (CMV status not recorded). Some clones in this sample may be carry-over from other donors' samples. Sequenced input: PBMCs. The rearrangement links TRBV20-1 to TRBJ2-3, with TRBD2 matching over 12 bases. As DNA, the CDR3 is TGCAGTGCCCAGAGGGCTAGCGGGGGGGCGAATACGCAGTATTTT. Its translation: CSAQRASGGANTQYF.